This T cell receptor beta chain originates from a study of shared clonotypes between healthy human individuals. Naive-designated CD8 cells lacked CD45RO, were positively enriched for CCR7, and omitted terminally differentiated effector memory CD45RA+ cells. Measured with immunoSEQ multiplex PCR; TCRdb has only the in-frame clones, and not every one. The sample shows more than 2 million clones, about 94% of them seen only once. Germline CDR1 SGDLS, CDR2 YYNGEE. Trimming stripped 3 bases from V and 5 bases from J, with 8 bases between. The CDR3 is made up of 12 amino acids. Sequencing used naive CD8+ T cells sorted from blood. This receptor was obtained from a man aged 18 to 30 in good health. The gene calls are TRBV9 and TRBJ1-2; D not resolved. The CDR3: CASSDGLYGYTF. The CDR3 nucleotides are TGTGCCAGCAGCGATGGACTGTATGGCTACACCTTC.